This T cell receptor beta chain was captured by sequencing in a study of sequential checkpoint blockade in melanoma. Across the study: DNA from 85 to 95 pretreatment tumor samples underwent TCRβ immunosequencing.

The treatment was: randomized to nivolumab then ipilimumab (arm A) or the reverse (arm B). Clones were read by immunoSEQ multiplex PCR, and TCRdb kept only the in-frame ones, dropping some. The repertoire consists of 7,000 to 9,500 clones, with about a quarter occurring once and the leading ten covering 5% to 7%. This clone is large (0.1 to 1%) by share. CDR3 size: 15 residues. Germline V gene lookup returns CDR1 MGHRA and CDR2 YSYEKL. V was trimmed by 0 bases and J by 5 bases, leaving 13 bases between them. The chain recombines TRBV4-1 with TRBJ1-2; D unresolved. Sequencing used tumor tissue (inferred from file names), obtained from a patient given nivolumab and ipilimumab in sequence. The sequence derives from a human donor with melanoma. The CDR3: CASSQDILDGYGYTF. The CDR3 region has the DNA TGCGCCAGCAGCCAAGATATCTTGGACGGGTATGGCTACACCTTC.